The 22 T cell receptor beta chains listed next were all sequenced from one sample in a study of T cells after yellow fever vaccination (dated 2019 in TCRdb). What this sample's treatment or condition label stands for: live attenuated yellow fever vaccine strain. Library creation used 5' RACE. The sequencing machine was an Illumina HiSeq 2500. TCRdb cleaned the public reads at Q25 with fastp, built clones with MiXCR and kept in-frame beta chains. For every CDR3 protein sequence, its rows merge into one entry that carries the most common genes and DNA. A total of some 110,000 distinct CDR3 sequences appear in this sample, under 8% of them only once. Roughly 2.5% of the sample comes from the top ten. Material: CD4+ T cells sorted from PBMCs, obtained less than 11 days after the first yellow fever vaccination. These receptors came from a man younger than 35 who received the YFV17D yellow fever vaccine.

There are many counts of this clonotype. The J gene is TRBJ1-2, the V gene TRBV28; D remains ambiguous. Germline loops: CDR1 MDHEN, CDR2 SYDVKM. Trimming pared 1 base from V and 6 bases from J, leaving 9 bases between. The CDR3 contains 13 residues. Here the CDR3 reads CASSLSNADGYTF. The CDR3 nucleotides read TGTGCCAGCAGTTTATCGAATGCGGATGGCTACACCTTC.

This clonotype was seen repeatedly, ten times or more. The CDR3 region has the DNA TGCGCCAGCACCAACCGGGAGGGGATGAACACTGAAGCTTTCTTT. This gives the protein CASTNREGMNTEAFF. The chain is built from TRBV5-1 and TRBJ1-1; TRBD1 is a possible D gene (5 bases). Trimming left V 6 bases short and J 0 bases short, with 15 bases between. This CDR3 spans 15 amino acids. The V gene's germline CDR1 is SGHRS and CDR2 YFSETQ.

The sample holds a few counts of this clonotype. The rearrangement joins TRBV4-2 to TRBJ2-3; D gene ambiguous. This CDR3 contains 13 residues. Germline V lookup: CDR1 LGHNA, CDR2 YNFKEQ. The ends were cut back, 3 bases at V and 4 bases at J, with 8 bases in the middle. CDR3 in amino acids: CASSQAYPDTQYF. CDR3 sequence (DNA): TGTGCCAGCAGCCAGGCGTACCCAGATACGCAGTATTTT.

This clonotype was detected ten times or more. For the CDR3, the DNA is TGTGCCAGCAGCCCCTCACCCGGACTAGCGGGGCGCACAGATACGCAGTATTTT. Its translation is CASSPSPGLAGRTDTQYF. The J gene is TRBJ2-3, the V gene TRBV9, with TRBD2 identical over 12 bases. The CDR3 totals 18 residues. In germline, CDR1 is SGDLS, CDR2 YYNGEE. V was pared by 4 bases and J by 1 base, with 10 bases of the junction left unmatched.

This clonotype was detected ten times or more. The chain carries TRBV18 and TRBJ2-7; 10 bases line up with TRBD1. Germline V gene sequence: CDR1 KGHSH, CDR2 LQKENI. The CDR3 spans 13 residues. The junction had 2 bases not matched to a gene; V was cut back by 4 bases and J by 5 bases. This CDR3 is CASSQGTGDEQYF. The CDR3 DNA is TGTGCCAGCTCACAAGGGACAGGGGACGAGCAGTACTTC.

This clonotype was seen only a few times. V usage is TRBV3-1 and J usage is TRBJ2-1; 7 bases align to TRBD2. This CDR3 is built from 15 residues. The germline V gene encodes CDR1 LGHDT and CDR2 YNNKEL (reference sequence). With 5 bases clipped from V and 6 bases from J, the junction kept 10 bases outside the gene matches. The CDR3 bases are TGTGCCAGCAGCGAATTGCGCGGGGGACGCAATGAGCAGTTCTTC. This gives the protein CASSELRGGRNEQFF.

This clonotype was seen at least ten times. The chain is built from TRBV6-5 and TRBJ2-2; D call uncertain. This CDR3 spans 12 amino acids. The V gene lost 5 bases and the J gene lost 7 bases, with 8 bases spanning the gap. Germline V gene sequence: CDR1 MNHEY, CDR2 SVGAGI. The CDR3 DNA reads as TGTGCCAGCAGTGTACAGCGCGGGGAGCTGTTTTTT. Its protein is CASSVQRGELFF.

A word on this clonotype: This could be a read error, since a much larger clone is one nucleotide away. The CDR3 spells CASSYPSSETQYF. CDR3 nucleotides: TGTGCCAGCAGCTACCCAAGCTCAGAGACCCAGTACTTC. The chain combines TRBV7-8 with TRBJ2-5; D remains ambiguous. Germline V gene lookup returns CDR1 SGHVS and CDR2 FQNEAQ. The length of the CDR3 is 13 residues. Trimming removed 4 bases at V and 4 bases at J, with 10 bases between.

As to this clonotype: A clone one base away is much larger, so this may be a read error. The gene calls are TRBV7-2 and TRBJ1-4; no clear D gene. There are 16 residues in the CDR3. Germline lookup yields CDR1 SGHTA and CDR2 FQGNSA. As DNA, the CDR3 is TGTGCCAGCAGCTTAGGGGTCATTGCAACTAATGAAAGACTGTTTTTT. Protein: CASSLGVIATNERLFF.

This clonotype has at least ten counts. The rearrangement links TRBV7-2 to TRBJ2-2; unclear D gene. The CDR3 consists of 13 residues. Between the trimmed V and J ends, which lost 3 bases and 0 bases, there was a span of 2 bases. Germline CDR1 is SGHTA and CDR2 is FQGNSA. The CDR3: CASSFTNTGELFF. Here the CDR3 DNA reads TGTGCCAGCAGCTTCACGAACACCGGGGAGCTGTTTTTT.

This clonotype has at least ten counts. This chain connects TRBV28 to TRBJ2-2; 9 bases agree with TRBD2. Trimming removed 6 bases from V and 5 bases from J; junction bases left unmatched: 4. CDR1 and CDR2 from the germline V gene are MDHEN and SYDVKM. This CDR3 has 14 residues. The CDR3 spells CASRSGGTTGELFF. The CDR3 coding sequence is TGTGCCAGCAGGAGCGGGGGGACGACCGGGGAGCTGTTTTTT.

The chain couples TRBV5-5 to TRBJ2-3, with 11 bases that match TRBD2. The V segment lost 0 bases and the J segment 3 bases; nucleotides outside the gene matches: 6. The CDR3 loop spans 17 amino acids. Germline CDR1 is SGHKS and CDR2 is YYEKEE (reference sequence). The CDR3 sequence: CASSLGNSGGVTDTQYF. The CDR3 nucleotides are TGTGCCAGCAGCTTGGGGAATAGCGGGGGGGTTACAGATACGCAGTATTTT.

This clonotype was detected a few times. The J gene is TRBJ2-7, the V gene TRBV7-2; 10 nucleotides agree with TRBD2. V was clipped by 4 bases and J by 0 bases; unmatched bases: 3. In germline, CDR1 is SGHTA, CDR2 FQGNSA. The CDR3 covers 15 residues. CDR3 DNA sequence: TGTGCCAGCAGCTGGAGCGGGGGGGACTCCTACGAGCAGTACTTC. Its translation is CASSWSGGDSYEQYF.

This chain joins TRBV20-1 and TRBJ2-1; 14 nucleotides align to TRBD2. V lost 5 bases to trimming and J lost 5 bases; unmatched junction nucleotides: 5. Germline values: CDR1 DFQATT, CDR2 SNEGSKA (reference sequence). This CDR3 spans 15 amino acids. The CDR3, as DNA: TGCAGTGCTCTCACGACTAGCGGGGGGGACAATGAGCAGTTCTTC. Encoded protein: CSALTTSGGDNEQFF.

About this clonotype: This may be a read error: a much more frequent sequence differs by one nucleotide. The V gene is TRBV5-6, the J gene TRBJ2-2; the D is unclear. The CDR3 totals 16 residues. V shed 0 bases and J shed 2 bases, with 11 bases lying between them. CDR1 is SGHDT and CDR2 is YYEEEE in the germline V gene. The CDR3, as DNA: TGTGCCAGCAGCTTGGGTCCCCCCATCAACACCGGGGAGCTGTTTTTT. Protein product: CASSLGPPINTGELFF.

This clonotype was counted at least ten times. This chain joins TRBV4-1 and TRBJ2-1, with D perhaps given as TRBD1 or TRBD2 (5 bases each). V lost 5 bases and J lost 3, with 14 bases in between. This CDR3 is 15 amino acids long. The germline gives CDR1 MGHRA, CDR2 YSYEKL. CDR3 region: CASSGGPRGYNEQFF. The CDR3 DNA reads TGCGCCAGCAGCGGGGGACCAAGGGGCTACAATGAGCAGTTCTTC.

This clonotype came up many times. The V call is TRBV11-2, the J call TRBJ2-1, with unresolved D. Per the germline V gene, CDR1 is SGHAT and CDR2 is FQNNGV. This CDR3 has 13 amino acids. Trimming took 5 bases from V and 13 from J, leaving 18 bases between them. The CDR3 is CASSVGRSGRQFF. CDR3 nucleotide sequence: TGTGCCAGCAGCGTCGGCCGTAGTGGTCGACAGTTCTTC.

This clonotype was observed at least ten times. The J gene is TRBJ2-1, the V gene TRBV10-3; a possible D gene is TRBD1 (6 bases). The germline gives CDR1 ENHRY, CDR2 SYGVKD. Trimming pared 10 bases from V and 3 bases from J, leaving 16 bases between. This CDR3 is built from 14 residues. The CDR3 sequence: CATRTPGHYNEQFF. The CDR3, as DNA: TGTGCCACACGTACCCCGGGACACTACAATGAGCAGTTCTTC.

In this sample, this clonotype turned up many times. The chain has TRBV6-1 and TRBJ2-2; 9 bases agree with TRBD2. V lost 6 bases to trimming and J lost 0 bases; unmatched junction nucleotides: 2. The germline gives CDR1 MNHNS, CDR2 SASEGT. This CDR3 spans 15 amino acids. CDR3 in DNA: TGTGCCAGCAGAATAGCGGGGGCGAACACCGGGGAGCTGTTTTTT. It translates to CASRIAGANTGELFF.

This clonotype was counted only a few times. The chain combines TRBV4-1 with TRBJ2-6; TRBD2 matches at 11 bases. Trimming cost V 3 bases and J 4 bases; bases outside gene matches: 20. The CDR3 is 22 amino acids. The V gene's germline CDR1 is MGHRA and CDR2 YSYEKL. The chain's CDR3 is CASSHRKTSGGPPARGANVLTF. CDR3 sequence (DNA): TGCGCCAGCAGCCACCGCAAAACTAGCGGGGGTCCACCGGCGCGGGGGGCCAACGTCCTGACTTTC.

In regard to this clonotype: A read error is possible here, since a much larger clone lies one base away. Since no conserved phenylalanine or tryptophan closes the CDR3, a read error is the likely cause. This chain links TRBV28 with TRBJ2-3; 8 nucleotides agree with TRBD2. Per germline, CDR1 MDHEN and CDR2 SYDVKM. The CDR3 is 15 amino acids. V lost 4 bases to trimming and J lost 10 bases; unmatched junction nucleotides: 13. The CDR3 DNA reads TGTGCCAGCAGTTCTTTAGCGGGGCCTGGCACTGCGCAGTATCTT. Protein product: CASSSLAGPGTAQYL.

This clonotype was found a few times. The gene calls are TRBV10-3 and TRBJ2-1; TRBD2 is a possible D gene (5 bases). Germline V gene data show CDR1 as ENHRY and CDR2 as SYGVKD. Between the trimmed V and J ends, which lost 4 bases and 4 bases, there was a span of 14 bases. CDR3 length: 15 amino acids. CDR3 region: CAISAPGSHYNEQFF. The DNA of the CDR3 is TGTGCCATCAGTGCCCCTGGGAGTCATTACAATGAGCAGTTCTTC.